Sequencing of this TCR beta chain was carried out in a study of T-cell reconstitution after alpha-beta-depleted transplantation in children. The TCRbeta library was prepared with unique molecular identifiers. TCRdb re-derived calls from the PCR reads in MiXCR, one entry per CDR3 protein. The sample shows around 960,000 distinct CDR3 sequences, roughly 31% of them seen only once. This clonotype was seen a few times. Germline loops: CDR1 MGHRA, CDR2 YSYEKL. The CDR3 consists of 15 residues. Trimming removed 4 bases from V and 6 bases from J; junction bases left unmatched: 10. Here the sequenced sample was PBMCs, mostly from graft donor cells, taken 360 days after TCRalphabeta/CD19-depleted stem cell transplant. The sequence came from a boy under two years old who had a stem cell transplant for SCID, so the T cells may come from the graft donor. V gene TRBV4-1 combines with J gene TRBJ2-5; 8 bases map to TRBD1. The CDR3 sequence is CASSPDPQGGKTQYF. In DNA form, the CDR3 reads TGCGCCAGCAGCCCGGACCCACAGGGGGGAAAGACCCAGTACTTC.